The entry below describes one TCR beta chain. These data come from a study of shared clonotypes between healthy human individuals. Healthy and HIV-negative, the adult donors had no recent acute infections or vaccinations. TCRdb's table, derived via immunoSEQ multiplex PCR, lists solely in-frame clones and lacks some. Altogether roughly 1.5 million clones are present, around 98% being singletons, with the ten largest covering approximately 0.45%. The CDR3 spans 15 residues. Germline CDR1 reads SGHRS; CDR2 reads YFSETQ. Trimming took 5 bases from V and 4 from J, leaving 18 bases between them. The sample was naive CD4+ T cells sorted from blood. Subset of the sample: CD45RA+ positively selected. This TCR was recovered from a man under 40 in good health. The J gene is TRBJ2-5, the V gene TRBV5-1; the D gene is possibly TRBD2 (5 bases). The CDR3 spells CASSPRASDLETQYF. Here the CDR3 DNA reads TGCGCCAGCAGTCCGAGGGCTAGTGATTTAGAGACCCAGTACTTC.